This entry concerns a single T cell receptor (beta chain). The assay was immunoSEQ multiplex PCR, and TCRdb's table has in-frame clones only and misses some. The sample yields around 190,000 clones, roughly 89% seen once. The sample is drawn from a study of control samples from healthy donors and cancer patients. The CDR3 runs 15 residues. J lost 3 bases, V lost 4 bases, and 7 bases had no gene match. Germline CDR1 is SGHDT and CDR2 is YYEEEE. This clonotype was sampled from a woman between 45 and 65 years old in good health. The chain carries TRBV5-6 and TRBJ2-4; 7 bases are shared with TRBD1. Sequencing was performed on blood. The CDR3: CASSASGTDKNIQYF. Here the CDR3 DNA reads TGTGCCAGCAGCGCCTCCGGGACAGACAAAAACATTCAGTACTTC.